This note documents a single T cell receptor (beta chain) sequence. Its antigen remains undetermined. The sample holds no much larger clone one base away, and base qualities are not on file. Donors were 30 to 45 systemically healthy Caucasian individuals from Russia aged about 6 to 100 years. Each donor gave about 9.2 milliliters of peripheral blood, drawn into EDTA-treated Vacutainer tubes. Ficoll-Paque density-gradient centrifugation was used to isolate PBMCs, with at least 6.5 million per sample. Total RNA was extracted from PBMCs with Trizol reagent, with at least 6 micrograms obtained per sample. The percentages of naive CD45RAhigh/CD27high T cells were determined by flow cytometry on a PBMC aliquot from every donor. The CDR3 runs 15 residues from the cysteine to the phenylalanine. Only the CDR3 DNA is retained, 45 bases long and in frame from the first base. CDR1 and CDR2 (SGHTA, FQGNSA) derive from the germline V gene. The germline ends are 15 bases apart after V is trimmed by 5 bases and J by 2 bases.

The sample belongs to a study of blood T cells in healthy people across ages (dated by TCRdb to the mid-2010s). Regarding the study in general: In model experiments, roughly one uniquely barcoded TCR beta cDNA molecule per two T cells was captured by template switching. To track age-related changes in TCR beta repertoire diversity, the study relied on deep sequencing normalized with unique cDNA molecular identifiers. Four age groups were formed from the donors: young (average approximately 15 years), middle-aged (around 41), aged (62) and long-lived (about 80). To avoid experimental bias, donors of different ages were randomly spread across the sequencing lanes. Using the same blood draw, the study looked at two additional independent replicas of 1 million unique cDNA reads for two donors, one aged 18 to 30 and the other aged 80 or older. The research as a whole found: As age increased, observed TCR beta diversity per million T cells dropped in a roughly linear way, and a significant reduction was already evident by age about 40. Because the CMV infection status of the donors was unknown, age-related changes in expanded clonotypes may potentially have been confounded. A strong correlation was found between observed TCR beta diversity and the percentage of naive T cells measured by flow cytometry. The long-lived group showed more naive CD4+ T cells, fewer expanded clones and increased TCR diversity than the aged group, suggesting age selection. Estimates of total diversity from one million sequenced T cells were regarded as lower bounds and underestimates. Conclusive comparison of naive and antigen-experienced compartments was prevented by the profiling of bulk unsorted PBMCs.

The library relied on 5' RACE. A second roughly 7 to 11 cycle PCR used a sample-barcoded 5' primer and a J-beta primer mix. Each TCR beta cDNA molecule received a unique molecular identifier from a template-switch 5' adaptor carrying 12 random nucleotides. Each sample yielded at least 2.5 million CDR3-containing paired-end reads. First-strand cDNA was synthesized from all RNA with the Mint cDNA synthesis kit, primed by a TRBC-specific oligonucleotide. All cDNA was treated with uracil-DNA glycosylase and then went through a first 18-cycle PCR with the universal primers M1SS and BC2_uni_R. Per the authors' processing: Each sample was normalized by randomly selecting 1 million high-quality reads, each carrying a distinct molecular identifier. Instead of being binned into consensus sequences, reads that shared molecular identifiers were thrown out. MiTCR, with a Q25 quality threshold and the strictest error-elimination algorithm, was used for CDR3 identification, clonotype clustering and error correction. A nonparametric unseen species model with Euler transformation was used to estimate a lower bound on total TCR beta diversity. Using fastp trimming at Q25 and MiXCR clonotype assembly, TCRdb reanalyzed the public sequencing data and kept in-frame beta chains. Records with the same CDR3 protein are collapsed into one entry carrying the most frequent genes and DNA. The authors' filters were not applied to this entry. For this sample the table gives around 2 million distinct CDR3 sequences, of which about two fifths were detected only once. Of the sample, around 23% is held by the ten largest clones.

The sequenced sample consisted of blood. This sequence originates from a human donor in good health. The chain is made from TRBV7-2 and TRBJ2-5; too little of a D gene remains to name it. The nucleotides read TGTGCCAGCAGCCCGGTCGGGCTGCAACAAGAGACCCAGTACTTC. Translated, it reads CASSPVGLQQETQYF.